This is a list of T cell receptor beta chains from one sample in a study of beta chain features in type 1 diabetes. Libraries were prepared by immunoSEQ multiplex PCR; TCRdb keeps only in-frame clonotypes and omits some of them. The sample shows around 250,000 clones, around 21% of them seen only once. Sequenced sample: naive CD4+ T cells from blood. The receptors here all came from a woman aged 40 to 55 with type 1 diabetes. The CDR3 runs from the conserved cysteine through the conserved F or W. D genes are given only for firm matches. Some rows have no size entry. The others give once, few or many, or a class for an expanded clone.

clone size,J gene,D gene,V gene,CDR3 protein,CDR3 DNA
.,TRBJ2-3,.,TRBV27,CASSSNRVADTQYF,TGTGCCAGCAGTTCTAACAGGGTGGCAGATACGCAGTATTTT
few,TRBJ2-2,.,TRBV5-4,CASNGQATGELFF,TGTGCCAGTAACGGACAAGCTACCGGGGAGCTGTTTTTT
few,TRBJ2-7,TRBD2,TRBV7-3,CASSPGLASYEQYF,TGTGCCAGCAGCCCGGGACTAGCTTCCTACGAGCAGTACTTC
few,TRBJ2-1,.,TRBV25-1,CASSSPRRGNEQFF,TGTGCCAGCTCTTCCCCTCGGAGAGGCAATGAGCAGTTCTTC
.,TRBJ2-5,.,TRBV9,CASSPPRWETQYF,TGTGCCAGCAGCCCCCCTCGGTGGGAGACCCAGTACTTC
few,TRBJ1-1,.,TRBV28,CASRRTEAFF,TGTGCCAGCAGGCGCACTGAAGCTTTCTTT
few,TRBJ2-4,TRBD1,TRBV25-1,CASSALTGGLAKNIQYF,TGTGCCAGCAGTGCACTGACAGGGGGACTAGCCAAAAACATTCAGTACTTC
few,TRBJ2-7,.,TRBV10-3,CAISETDGVPHF,TGTGCCATCAGTGAGACGGACGGGGTTCCTCACTTC
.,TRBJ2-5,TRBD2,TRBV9,CASSVASGSVETQYF,TGTGCCAGCAGCGTGGCTAGCGGGAGTGTAGAGACCCAGTACTTC
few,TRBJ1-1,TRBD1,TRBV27,CASRTRQGVMNTEAFF,TGTGCCAGCCGTACCCGACAGGGGGTCATGAACACTGAAGCTTTCTTT
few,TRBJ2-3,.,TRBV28,CASSFGDTQYF,TGTGCCAGCAGTTTCGGGGATACGCAGTATTTT
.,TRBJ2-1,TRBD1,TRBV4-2,CASSQEGGRAYNEQFF,TGTGCCAGCAGCCAAGAAGGGGGCAGGGCCTACAATGAGCAGTTCTTC
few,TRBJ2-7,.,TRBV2,CASSEGTDSYEQYF,TGTGCCAGCAGTGAAGGTACAGACTCCTACGAGCAGTACTTC
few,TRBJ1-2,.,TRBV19,CASSYPLYGYTF,TGTGCCAGTAGCTATCCCCTCTATGGCTACACCTTC
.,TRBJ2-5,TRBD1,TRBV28,CASSYANRGFLNF,TGTGCCAGCAGTTACGCGAACAGGGGATTTCTTAACTTC
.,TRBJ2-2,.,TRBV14,CASSQDPGGIGELFF,TGTGCCAGCAGCCAAGACCCAGGAGGCATCGGGGAGCTGTTTTTT
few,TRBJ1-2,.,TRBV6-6,CASSYRDSYGYTF,TGTGCCAGCAGTTACCGGGACTCCTATGGCTACACCTTC
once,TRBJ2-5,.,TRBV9,CASSVGGLQETQYF,TGTGCCAGCAGCGTAGGCGGACTTCAAGAGACCCAGTACTTC
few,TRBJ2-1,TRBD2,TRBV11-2,CASSLLGTSGSIEQFF,TGTGCCAGCAGCTTACTTGGGACTAGCGGGAGCATTGAGCAGTTCTTC
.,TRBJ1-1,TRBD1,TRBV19,CASSQGAQYTEAFF,TGTGCCAGTAGTCAGGGGGCACAGTACACTGAAGCTTTCTTT
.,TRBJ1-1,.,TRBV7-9,CASSLALTEAFF,TGTGCCAGCAGCTTAGCCCTTACTGAAGCTTTCTTT
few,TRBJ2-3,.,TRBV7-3,CASSPESGSTDTQYF,TGTGCCAGCAGCCCGGAGAGCGGATCCACAGATACGCAGTATTTT
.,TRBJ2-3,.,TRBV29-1,CSVGPGSTDTQYF,TGCAGCGTTGGGCCAGGAAGCACAGATACGCAGTATTTT
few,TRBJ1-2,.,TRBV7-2,CASSRGTGNYGYTF,TGTGCCAGCAGCCGCGGAACAGGCAATTATGGCTACACCTTC
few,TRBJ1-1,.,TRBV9,CASSAGPGRQVGAEAFF,TGTGCCAGCAGCGCTGGTCCTGGTCGACAGGTGGGGGCTGAAGCTTTCTTT
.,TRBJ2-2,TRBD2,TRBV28,CASSVGGRGVTGELFF,TGTGCCAGCAGTGTTGGCGGGAGAGGGGTCACCGGGGAGCTGTTTTTT
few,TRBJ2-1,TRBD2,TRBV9,CASAKLAGLNEQFF,TGTGCCAGCGCCAAGCTAGCGGGTCTCAATGAGCAGTTCTTC
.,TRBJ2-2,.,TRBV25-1,CASRRGGAYTGELFF,TGTGCCAGCAGGAGGGGGGGGGCCTACACCGGGGAGCTGTTTTTT
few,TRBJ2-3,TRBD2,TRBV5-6,CASTLPGLAGDRDTQYF,TGTGCCAGCACTTTACCCGGACTAGCGGGAGATAGGGATACGCAGTATTTT